Detailed here is one T cell receptor beta chain. The antigen is undetermined. The data originate from a study of PD-1 blockade in classical Hodgkin lymphoma. Findings and caveats of the study: The authors excluded patients who started nivolumab under 1 year after ASCT. Newly diagnosed patients and complete responders had comparable diversity at baseline. Reports described newly diagnosed patients as having lower baseline TCR diversity than healthy donors.

Assay: immunoSEQ multiplex PCR; the TCRdb copy retains only in-frame clones and omits some. The sample records tens of thousands of clones, roughly 70% being singletons. V was trimmed by 6 bases and J by 8 bases, leaving 19 bases between them. The CDR3 covers 15 residues. Germline CDR1 is MNHEY and CDR2 is SMNVEV (reference sequence). Exposure to brentuximab vedotin varied, and each patient had relapsed following autologous stem cell transplantation. V and J are TRBV27 and TRBJ1-4; D not resolved. The clonotype comes from a human donor with classical Hodgkin lymphoma. The sequences come from peripheral blood mononuclear cells (PBMCs), collected before the second cycle of nivolumab. CDR3 coding DNA: TGTGCCAGCAGCCGGCCGGTAAGGCTCTACGAAAAACTGTTTTTT. It is translated as CASSRPVRLYEKLFF.